What follows describes a single T cell receptor beta chain. Its specificity is unknown. The data stem from a study of OX40 agonist ivuxolimab in advanced cancers. The germline V and J ends were trimmed by 6 bases and 1 base, with 7 bases remaining between them. Germline assignment: CDR1 SGHVS and CDR2 FQNEAQ. The CDR3 is 13 amino acids. Peripheral blood came from all dose cohorts at three timepoints. Study-wide findings and caveats: Clones of CD4+ and CD8+ blood T cells grew by week 6 at doses of 0.1 to 3.0 mg/kg.

Clones were sequenced by immunoSEQ multiplex PCR, and TCRdb holds only the in-frame ones, with some missing. The data show about 89,000 clones, around nine tenths seen once. This chain links TRBV7-8 with TRBJ2-1, with no clear D. The sequencing here drew on CD4+ or CD8+ T cells sorted from blood, taken in a trial of the OX40 agonist ivuxolimab. The TCR sequence derives from an adult with an advanced solid tumor such as melanoma, head and neck, liver or kidney cancer. The CDR3 is CASRPPSYNEQFF. For the CDR3, the DNA is TGTGCCAGCAGGCCCCCTTCCTACAATGAGCAGTTCTTC. Full variable domain (missing parts from reference TRBV7-8 and TRBJ2-1): GAGVSQSPRYKVAKRGQDVALRCDPISGHVSLFWYQQALGQGPEFLTYFQNEAQLDKSGLPSDRFFAERPEGSVSTLKIQRTQQEDSAVYLCASRPPSYNEQFFGPGTRLTVL.